This paragraph reports one T cell receptor (beta chain). What it recognizes is unknown. With 60 Vbeta and 13 Jbeta primers, the PCR was carried out. Sequencing used immunoSEQ multiplex PCR; TCRdb keeps in-frame clones, though not all of them. This sample has approximately 200,000 clones, with about four fifths found just once. This entry is derived from a study of cytomegalovirus exposure and HLA in healthy donors. At the level of the study: Assignment to the Caucasian-associated ancestry cluster applied to approximately 80% of the approximately 370 genotyped donors.

Study observations and caveats: Highly shared sequence variants in one cluster were likely a sequencing artifact. Accurate prediction of most subjects' HLA-A and HLA-B alleles from TCR beta sequences was reported.

Sequencing was done on a sample of PBMCs. The receptor comes from a boy between 2 and 15 years old in good health and CMV-seronegative.

CDR3 in amino acids: CASRGGGATQYF. In DNA form, the CDR3 reads TGTGCCAGCAGGGGCGGGGGGGCAACGCAGTATTTT. The V and J genes are TRBV7-9 and TRBJ2-3; 9 bases agree with TRBD2. V dropped 6 bases and J dropped 9; count of bases not matched to a gene: 4. CDR3 length equals 12 residues. The germline gives CDR1 SEHNR, CDR2 FQNEAQ (reference sequence).